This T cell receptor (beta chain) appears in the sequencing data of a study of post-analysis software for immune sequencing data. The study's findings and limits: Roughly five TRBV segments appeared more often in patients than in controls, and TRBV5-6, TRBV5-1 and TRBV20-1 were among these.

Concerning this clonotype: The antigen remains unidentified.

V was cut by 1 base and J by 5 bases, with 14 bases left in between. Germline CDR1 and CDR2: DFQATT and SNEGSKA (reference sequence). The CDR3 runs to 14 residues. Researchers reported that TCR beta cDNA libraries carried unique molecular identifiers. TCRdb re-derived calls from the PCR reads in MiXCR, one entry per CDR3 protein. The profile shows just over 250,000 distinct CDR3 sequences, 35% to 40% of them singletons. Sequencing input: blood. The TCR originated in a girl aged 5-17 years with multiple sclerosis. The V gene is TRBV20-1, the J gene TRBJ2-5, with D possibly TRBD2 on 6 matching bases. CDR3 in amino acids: CSARAGAGLETQYF. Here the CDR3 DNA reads TGCAGTGCTAGAGCGGGAGCTGGGCTTGAGACCCAGTACTTC.